This is a list of T cell receptor beta chains from one sample in a study of human T cells and chemical hapten exposure. TCRdb analysed the RACE reads with MiXCR anew, one entry per CDR3 protein. The sample holds around 100,000 distinct CDR3 sequences; roughly 10% are singletons and the top ten take 3.2%. The sequences come from whole blood, collected in connection with sensitization to the hapten diphenylcyclopropenone (DPC). These receptors all come from a woman in her thirties or forties with alopecia areata. Some clones in this sample may be carry-over from other donors' samples. Each CDR3 is given with its conserved first and last residue. D genes are given only for firm matches. Rows may omit the clone size; those that give it use once, few, many or a size class.

v_call	clone_size	d_call	j_call	cdr3_aa	cdr3_nt
TRBV7-2	few	NA	TRBJ2-3	CASSFTGITDTQYF	TGTGCCAGCAGCTTTACGGGGATCACAGATACGCAGTATTTT
TRBV29-1	NA	NA	TRBJ2-7	CSVVSPPDEQYF	TGCAGCGTTGTCAGTCCACCCGACGAGCAGTACTTC
TRBV14	few	TRBD2	TRBJ2-7	CASSQRLAGLYEQYF	TGTGCCAGCAGCCAAAGACTAGCGGGCCTCTACGAGCAGTACTTC
TRBV6-6	NA	NA	TRBJ2-1	CASSYSTGQRTHNEQFF	TGTGCCAGCAGTTACTCGACTGGACAGAGAACACACAATGAGCAGTTCTTC
TRBV7-6	few	NA	TRBJ2-2	CASSLELSWELFF	TGTGCCAGCAGCTTAGAGCTTTCCTGGGAGCTGTTTTTT
TRBV12-3/TRBV12-4	many	TRBD2	TRBJ2-1	CASRVAGLAYNEQFF	TGTGCCAGCAGAGTGGCGGGACTAGCGTACAATGAGCAGTTCTTC
TRBV7-8	NA	NA	TRBJ2-6	CASSLAEAGANVLTF	TGTGCCAGCAGCTTAGCGGAGGCTGGGGCCAACGTCCTGACTTTC
TRBV20-1	NA	TRBD2	TRBJ2-1	CSARRTSGISYNEQFF	TGCAGTGCTAGAAGGACTAGCGGGATTTCCTACAATGAGCAGTTCTTC
TRBV18	NA	TRBD1	TRBJ2-3	CASSPDRVGDTQYF	TGTGCCAGCTCACCAGACAGGGTTGGAGATACGCAGTATTTT
TRBV5-5	NA	NA	TRBJ2-1	CASSYYLEGKLYNEQFF	TGTGCCAGCAGCTACTACCTAGAGGGGAAACTTTACAATGAGCAGTTCTTC
TRBV7-8	NA	TRBD2	TRBJ2-2	CASSQLAGGTTNTGELFF	TGTGCCAGCAGCCAACTAGCGGGCGGGACAACGAACACCGGGGAGCTGTTTTTT
TRBV6-5	NA	TRBD2	TRBJ2-5	CASSPPGLAGEKTQYF	TGTGCCAGCAGTCCCCCGGGACTAGCGGGGGAGAAGACCCAGTACTTC
TRBV7-2	NA	NA	TRBJ1-3	CASSFSGGNTIYF	TGTGCCAGCAGCTTTTCAGGGGGAAACACCATATATTTT
TRBV14	few	TRBD1	TRBJ2-1	CASSQDSRGYNEQFF	TGTGCCAGCAGCCAAGATAGCAGGGGGTACAATGAGCAGTTCTTC
TRBV6-5	NA	TRBD2	TRBJ2-1	CASSYGTSGTERQFF	TGTGCCAGCAGTTACGGGACTAGCGGGACGGAAAGGCAGTTCTTC
TRBV5-4	NA	NA	TRBJ1-6	CASSLGTDALTLHF	TGTGCCAGCAGCTTGGGGACCGATGCCCTTACCCTCCACTTT
TRBV14	few	NA	TRBJ2-3	CASMDWSTDTQYF	TGTGCCAGCATGGACTGGAGCACAGATACGCAGTATTTT
TRBV28	NA	NA	TRBJ2-7	CASSSHVGQLYEQYF	TGTGCCAGCAGTTCCCATGTCGGACAACTCTACGAGCAGTACTTC
TRBV6-5	few	NA	TRBJ2-7	CASSIGGGPYNEQYF	TGTGCCAGCAGTATAGGGGGAGGGCCCTACAACGAGCAGTACTTC
TRBV7-8	few	NA	TRBJ2-7	CASSSRVPYEQYF	TGTGCCAGCAGCTCCAGGGTCCCCTACGAGCAGTACTTC
TRBV2	NA	NA	TRBJ2-7	CASSEFIPRYEQYF	TGTGCCAGCAGTGAGTTTATCCCTCGCTACGAGCAGTACTTC
TRBV29-1	NA	NA	TRBJ1-1	CSGEFGAEAFF	TGCAGCGGGGAATTCGGGGCAGAAGCTTTCTTT
TRBV7-2	few	NA	TRBJ2-7	CASSPGPHSYEQYF	TGTGCCAGCAGCCCGGGACCGCACTCCTACGAGCAGTACTTC
TRBV20-1	few	NA	TRBJ1-5	CSARGLSSNQPQHF	TGCAGTGCCAGGGGACTCAGTAGCAATCAGCCCCAGCATTTT
TRBV6-2/TRBV6-3	few	NA	TRBJ2-5	CASSGGLSPETQYF	TGTGCCAGCAGTGGAGGACTATCCCCGGAGACCCAGTACTTC
TRBV2	few	TRBD2	TRBJ2-5	CASKKLAGGLQETQYF	TGTGCCAGCAAGAAATTAGCGGGGGGGCTCCAAGAGACCCAGTACTTC
TRBV4-2	few	TRBD2	TRBJ2-3	CASSQDPSGGGTDTQYF	TGTGCCAGCAGCCAGGATCCTAGCGGGGGGGGCACAGATACGCAGTATTTT
TRBV5-4	few	NA	TRBJ1-4	CASSLDTLGEKLFF	TGTGCCAGCAGCTTAGACACTCTCGGCGAAAAACTGTTTTTT